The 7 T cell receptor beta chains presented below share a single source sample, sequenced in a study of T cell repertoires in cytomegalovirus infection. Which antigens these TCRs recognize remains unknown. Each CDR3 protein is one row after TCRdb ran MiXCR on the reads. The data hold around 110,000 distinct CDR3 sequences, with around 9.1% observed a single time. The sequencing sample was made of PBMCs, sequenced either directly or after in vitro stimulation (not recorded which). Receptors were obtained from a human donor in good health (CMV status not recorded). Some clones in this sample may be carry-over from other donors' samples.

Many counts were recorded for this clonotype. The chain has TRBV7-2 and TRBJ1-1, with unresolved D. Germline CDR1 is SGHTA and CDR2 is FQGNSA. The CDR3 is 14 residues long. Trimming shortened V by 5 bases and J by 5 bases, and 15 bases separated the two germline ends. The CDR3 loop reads CASSPDPLRTEAFF. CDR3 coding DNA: TGTGCCAGCAGCCCTGACCCCCTAAGGACTGAAGCTTTCTTT.

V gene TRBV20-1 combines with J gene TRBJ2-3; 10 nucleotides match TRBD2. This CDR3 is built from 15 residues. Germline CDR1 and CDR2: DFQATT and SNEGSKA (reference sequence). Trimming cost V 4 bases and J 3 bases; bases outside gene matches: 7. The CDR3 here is CSATRGLALTDTQYF. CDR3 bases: TGCAGTGCTACCCGGGGACTAGCGCTGACAGATACGCAGTATTTT.

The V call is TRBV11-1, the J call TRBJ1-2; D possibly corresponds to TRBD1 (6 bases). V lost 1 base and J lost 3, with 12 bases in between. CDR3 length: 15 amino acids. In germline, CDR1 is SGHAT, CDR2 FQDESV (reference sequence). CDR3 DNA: TGTGCCAGCAGCTTAGGTGGAAAGGGGGACTATGGCTACACCTTC. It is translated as CASSLGGKGDYGYTF.

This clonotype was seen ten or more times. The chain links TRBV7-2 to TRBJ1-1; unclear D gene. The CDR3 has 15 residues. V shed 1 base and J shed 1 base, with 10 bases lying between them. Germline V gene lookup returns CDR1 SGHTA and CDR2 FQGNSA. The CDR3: CASSLDPGGNTEAFF. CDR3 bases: TGTGCCAGCAGCTTAGACCCGGGTGGGAACACTGAAGCTTTCTTT.

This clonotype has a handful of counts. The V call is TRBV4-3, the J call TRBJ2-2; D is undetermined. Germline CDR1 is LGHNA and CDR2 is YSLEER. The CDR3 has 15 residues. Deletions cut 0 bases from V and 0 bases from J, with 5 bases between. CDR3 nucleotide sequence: TGCGCCAGCAGCCAAGAGGGGTCGAACACCGGGGAGCTGTTTTTT. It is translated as CASSQEGSNTGELFF.

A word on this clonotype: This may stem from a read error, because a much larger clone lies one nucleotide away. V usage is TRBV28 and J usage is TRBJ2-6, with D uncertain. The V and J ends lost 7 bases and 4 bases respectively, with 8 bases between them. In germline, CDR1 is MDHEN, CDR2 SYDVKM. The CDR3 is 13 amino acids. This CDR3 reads CASKGFGANVLTF. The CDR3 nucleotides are TGTGCCAGCAAGGGTTTCGGGGCCAACGTCCTGACTTTC.

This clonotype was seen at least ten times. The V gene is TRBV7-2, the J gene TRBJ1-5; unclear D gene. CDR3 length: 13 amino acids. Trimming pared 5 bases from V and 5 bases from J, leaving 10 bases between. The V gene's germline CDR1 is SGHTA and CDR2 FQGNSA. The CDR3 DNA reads TGTGCCAGCAGCCCAAGGAGGGATCAGCCCCAGCATTTT. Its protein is CASSPRRDQPQHF.